This TCR beta chain was sequenced for a study of technical replicates of blood from a handful of donors. This table comes from immunoSEQ multiplex PCR, and its TCRdb copy is limited to in-frame clones, with some not included. This repertoire shows 85,000 to 95,000 clones, 90% to 97% found once; its top ten account for approximately 0.36%. Germline-derived CDR1 and CDR2 are MNHNY and SVGAGI (reference sequence). CDR3 length: 15 residues. The V end lost 5 bases, the J end lost 5 bases, and 16 bases lay between the germline ends. The specimen was T cells isolated from PBMCs. This clonotype originated in a human donor in good health. The genes are TRBV6-6 and TRBJ2-1; TRBD1 might be the D (5 bases). The CDR3 DNA reads TGTGCCAGCAGTCACACGGCAGGGTACGACAATGAGCAGTTCTTC. Translated, it gives CASSHTAGYDNEQFF.